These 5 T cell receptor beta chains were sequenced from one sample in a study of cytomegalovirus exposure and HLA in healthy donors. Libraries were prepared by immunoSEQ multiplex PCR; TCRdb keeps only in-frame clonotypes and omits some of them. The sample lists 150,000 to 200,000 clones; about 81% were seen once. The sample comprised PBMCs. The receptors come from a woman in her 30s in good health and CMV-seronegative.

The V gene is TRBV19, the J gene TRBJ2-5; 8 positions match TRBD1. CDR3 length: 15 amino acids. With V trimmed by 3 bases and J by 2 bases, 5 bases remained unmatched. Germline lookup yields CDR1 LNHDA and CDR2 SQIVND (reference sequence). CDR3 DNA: TGTGCCAGTAGTATGGCAGGGGGCCGTCAAGAGACCCAGTACTTC. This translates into CASSMAGGRQETQYF. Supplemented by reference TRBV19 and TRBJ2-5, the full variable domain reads DGGITQSPKYLFRKEGQNVTLSCEQNLNHDAMYWYRQDPGQGLRLIYYSQIVNDFQKGDIAEGYSVSREKKESFPLTVTSAQKNPTAFYLCASSMAGGRQETQYFGPGTRLLVL.

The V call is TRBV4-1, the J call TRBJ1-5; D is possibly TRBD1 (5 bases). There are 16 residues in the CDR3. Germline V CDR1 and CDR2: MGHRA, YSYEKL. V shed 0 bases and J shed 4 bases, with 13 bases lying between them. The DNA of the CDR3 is TGCGCCAGCAGCCAAGAAGGTCCACAGGTTAATCAGCCCCAGCATTTT. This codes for CASSQEGPQVNQPQHF.

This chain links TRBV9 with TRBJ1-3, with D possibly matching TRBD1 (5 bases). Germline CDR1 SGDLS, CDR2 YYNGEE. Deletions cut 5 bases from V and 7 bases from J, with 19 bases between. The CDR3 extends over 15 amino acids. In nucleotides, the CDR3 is TGTGCCAGCAGTGCAGATCTGGGACTTGGGAACACCATATATTTT. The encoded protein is CASSADLGLGNTIYF.

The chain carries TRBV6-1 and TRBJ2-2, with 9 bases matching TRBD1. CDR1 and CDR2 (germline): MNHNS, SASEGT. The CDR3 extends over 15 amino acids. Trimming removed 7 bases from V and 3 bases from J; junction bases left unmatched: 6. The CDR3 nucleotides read TGTGCCAGCAACGTCGACAGGGGGTACACCGGGGAGCTGTTTTTT. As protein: CASNVDRGYTGELFF.

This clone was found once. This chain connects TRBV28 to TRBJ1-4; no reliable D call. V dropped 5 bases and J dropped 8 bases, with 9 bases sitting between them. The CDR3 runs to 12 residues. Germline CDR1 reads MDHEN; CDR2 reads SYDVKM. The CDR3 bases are TGTGCCAGCAGTCAGCGTTGGGAAAAACTGTTTTTT. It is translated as CASSQRWEKLFF.